These T cell receptor beta chains were read from a single sample in a study of Graves' ophthalmopathy and Graves' hyperthyroidism. TCRdb itself ran the multiplex PCR reads through MiXCR, one entry per CDR3 protein. Of some 380,000 distinct CDR3 sequences in the sample, 15% to 19% were seen once. The sequenced sample consisted of peripheral blood. All receptors derive from a woman between 18 and 29 years old with stable Graves' hyperthyroidism. CDR3s include the opening cysteine and the closing phenylalanine or tryptophan. D genes are given only for firm matches. For some rows the clone size is stated as once, few or many, or as a class when expanded; others skip it.

cdr3_nt: TGTGCCAGTAGTGTATGGACAGGGGGCGGCGGGGAGCTGTTTTTT
cdr3_aa: CASSVWTGGGGELFF
v_call: TRBV19
clone_size: -
d_call: TRBD1
j_call: TRBJ2-2

cdr3_nt: TGTGCCACCAGTGCTGGCCCTGTACGACCTGGTGGGGCCAACGTCCTGACTTTC
cdr3_aa: CATSAGPVRPGGANVLTF
v_call: TRBV24-1
clone_size: -
d_call: -
j_call: TRBJ2-6

cdr3_nt: TGTGCCAGCAGCGTAGCGCCAGGGACAGGCGCGAGCACCGGGGAGCTGTTTTTT
cdr3_aa: CASSVAPGTGASTGELFF
v_call: TRBV9
clone_size: few
d_call: TRBD1
j_call: TRBJ2-2

cdr3_nt: TGCAGCGTTGACGGGGGATATGGCTACACCTTC
cdr3_aa: CSVDGGYGYTF
v_call: TRBV29-1
clone_size: many
d_call: -
j_call: TRBJ1-2

cdr3_nt: TGTGCCAGCAGTGTACAGGGGTTCACCGGGGAGCTGTTTTTT
cdr3_aa: CASSVQGFTGELFF
v_call: TRBV2
clone_size: many
d_call: TRBD1
j_call: TRBJ2-2

cdr3_nt: TGTGCCAGCAGTTACCTACGGGGCACCGGGGAGCTGTTTTTT
cdr3_aa: CASSYLRGTGELFF
v_call: TRBV6-2/TRBV6-3
clone_size: many
d_call: -
j_call: TRBJ2-2

cdr3_nt: TGCAGTGCTAGAGGTACAGCCTTGAACACTGAAGCTTTCTTT
cdr3_aa: CSARGTALNTEAFF
v_call: TRBV20-1
clone_size: many
d_call: -
j_call: TRBJ1-1

cdr3_nt: TGCGCCAGCAGCCCGGGGGACAGAGAGGAAGAAGCTTTCTTT
cdr3_aa: CASSPGDREEEAFF
v_call: TRBV5-1
clone_size: -
d_call: TRBD1
j_call: TRBJ1-1

cdr3_nt: TGTGCCAGCAGTCCGGGACTGACTACCTACGAGCAGTACTTC
cdr3_aa: CASSPGLTTYEQYF
v_call: TRBV2
clone_size: -
d_call: -
j_call: TRBJ2-7

cdr3_nt: TGCAGCGTAACAAACCCTCTGGTAGACAAAAACATTCAGTACTTC
cdr3_aa: CSVTNPLVDKNIQYF
v_call: TRBV29-1
clone_size: many
d_call: -
j_call: TRBJ2-4

cdr3_nt: TGTGCCAGCAGCGCCGGGACAGGGGGCGTCTCCTATAATTCACCCCTCCACTTT
cdr3_aa: CASSAGTGGVSYNSPLHF
v_call: TRBV7-8
clone_size: -
d_call: TRBD1
j_call: TRBJ1-6

cdr3_nt: TGTGCCACCAGTGACAAACAGGGACGGAGCAATCAGCCCCAGCATTTT
cdr3_aa: CATSDKQGRSNQPQHF
v_call: TRBV24-1
clone_size: many
d_call: -
j_call: TRBJ1-5

cdr3_nt: TGCAGTGCTAGCCCTGCGGGGGACTCCTACGAGCAGTACTTC
cdr3_aa: CSASPAGDSYEQYF
v_call: TRBV20-1
clone_size: many
d_call: TRBD2
j_call: TRBJ2-7

cdr3_nt: TGCGCCAGCAGTTTAGGAGGGAAGGATTCACCCCTCCACTTT
cdr3_aa: CASSLGGKDSPLHF
v_call: TRBV5-1
clone_size: many
d_call: -
j_call: TRBJ1-6

cdr3_nt: TGTGCCAGCAGTTCGGGTGGAGACTCTGGAAACACCATATATTTT
cdr3_aa: CASSSGGDSGNTIYF
v_call: TRBV7-2
clone_size: many
d_call: -
j_call: TRBJ1-3

cdr3_nt: TGTGCCAGCAGCGGGACAGGGTGGGGCGAGCAGTACTTC
cdr3_aa: CASSGTGWGEQYF
v_call: TRBV28
clone_size: -
d_call: TRBD1
j_call: TRBJ2-7

cdr3_nt: TGTGCCAGCAGGATTAACAGGGGAGGGACCGGGGAGCTGTTTTTT
cdr3_aa: CASRINRGGTGELFF
v_call: TRBV7-9
clone_size: few
d_call: -
j_call: TRBJ2-2

cdr3_nt: TGTGCCAGCAGTGGACAGATTAACACTGAAGCTTTCTTT
cdr3_aa: CASSGQINTEAFF
v_call: TRBV6-2/TRBV6-3
clone_size: many
d_call: -
j_call: TRBJ1-1

cdr3_nt: TGCGCCAGCGCCGGACGGACTAGCGAGTTTCAAGAGACCCAGTACTTC
cdr3_aa: CASAGRTSEFQETQYF
v_call: TRBV5-1
clone_size: few
d_call: TRBD2
j_call: TRBJ2-5

cdr3_nt: TGCAGTGCTAGAGATCACGGGGGGGGCCGAGGGGAGACCCAGTACTTC
cdr3_aa: CSARDHGGGRGETQYF
v_call: TRBV20-1
clone_size: few
d_call: TRBD2
j_call: TRBJ2-5

cdr3_nt: TGTGCCAGCAGCTTAGTAACGGGGCAACGCACTGAAGCTTTCTTT
cdr3_aa: CASSLVTGQRTEAFF
v_call: TRBV11-2
clone_size: few
d_call: -
j_call: TRBJ1-1

cdr3_nt: TGTGCTAGTGGTTTCTGGGTAAAGAGCAATCAGCCCCAGCATTTT
cdr3_aa: CASGFWVKSNQPQHF
v_call: TRBV12-5
clone_size: many
d_call: -
j_call: TRBJ1-5

cdr3_nt: TGCGCCAACAGCTCGCGCGGGACAGGGGACCTTTATGGCTACACCTTC
cdr3_aa: CANSSRGTGDLYGYTF
v_call: TRBV5-1
clone_size: -
d_call: TRBD1
j_call: TRBJ1-2

cdr3_nt: TGTGCCAGCAGTGCCCAGAAGAATTCACCCCTCCACTTT
cdr3_aa: CASSAQKNSPLHF
v_call: TRBV2
clone_size: many
d_call: -
j_call: TRBJ1-6

cdr3_nt: TGTGCCAGCACAGAGGGGCGGATGTTCACTGAAGCTTTCTTT
cdr3_aa: CASTEGRMFTEAFF
v_call: TRBV28
clone_size: many
d_call: -
j_call: TRBJ1-1

cdr3_nt: TGTGCCAGCAGCCAGGGGGACGGAAGGAGAGAGACCCAGTACTTC
cdr3_aa: CASSQGDGRRETQYF
v_call: TRBV7-9
clone_size: -
d_call: TRBD1
j_call: TRBJ2-5

cdr3_nt: TGTGCCAGCAGTGAAGAACGACAGGGCTACTCAAATGAAAAACTGTTTTTT
cdr3_aa: CASSEERQGYSNEKLFF
v_call: TRBV2
clone_size: many
d_call: TRBD1
j_call: TRBJ1-4

cdr3_nt: TGTGCCAGCAGCTTAGTGGTCCTAGCGGGGGGGCCAGTTCAGTACTTC
cdr3_aa: CASSLVVLAGGPVQYF
v_call: TRBV7-2
clone_size: -
d_call: TRBD2
j_call: TRBJ2-5

cdr3_nt: TGCGCCAGCAACTCAATTGGTAAGGGGGCGGTCACTGAAGCTTTCTTT
cdr3_aa: CASNSIGKGAVTEAFF
v_call: TRBV5-1
clone_size: -
d_call: TRBD1
j_call: TRBJ1-1

cdr3_nt: TGTGCCAGCAGTTACTTTGGCACCGGGGAGCTGTTTTTT
cdr3_aa: CASSYFGTGELFF
v_call: TRBV6-5
clone_size: many
d_call: -
j_call: TRBJ2-2

cdr3_nt: TGTGCCAGCAGCCCTGCGGGAACGAACACTGAAGCTTTCTTT
cdr3_aa: CASSPAGTNTEAFF
v_call: TRBV11-1
clone_size: -
d_call: -
j_call: TRBJ1-1

cdr3_nt: TGTGCCAGCAGCCCCGGAGAGGGGCCGGGTCAGCCCCAGCATTTT
cdr3_aa: CASSPGEGPGQPQHF
v_call: TRBV6-2/TRBV6-3
clone_size: many
d_call: -
j_call: TRBJ1-5

cdr3_nt: TGTGCCAGCAGCCCAGTTGGGGACGGTAGCTCCTACGAGCAGTACTTC
cdr3_aa: CASSPVGDGSSYEQYF
v_call: TRBV7-9
clone_size: many
d_call: -
j_call: TRBJ2-7

cdr3_nt: TGTGCCAGCAGTTTTTACGAGCCCCCCACCGGGGAGCTGCTTTTT
cdr3_aa: CASSFYEPPTGELLF
v_call: TRBV12-3/TRBV12-4
clone_size: once
d_call: -
j_call: TRBJ2-2

cdr3_nt: TGTGCCACCGCGACAGTAGACTATGGCTACACCTTC
cdr3_aa: CATATVDYGYTF
v_call: TRBV6-1
clone_size: few
d_call: -
j_call: TRBJ1-2

cdr3_nt: TGTGCCACCAGGTCAGGGAGCTTCTCTGAGCTGTTTTTT
cdr3_aa: CATRSGSFSELFF
v_call: TRBV24-1
clone_size: few
d_call: -
j_call: TRBJ2-2

cdr3_nt: TGTGCCAGCAGCCTCCAGACAGGTGGAAACACCATATATTTT
cdr3_aa: CASSLQTGGNTIYF
v_call: TRBV12-3/TRBV12-4
clone_size: -
d_call: -
j_call: TRBJ1-3

cdr3_nt: TGTGCCTATGTCGGGACAGGAGACTCTGGAAACACCATATATTTT
cdr3_aa: CAYVGTGDSGNTIYF
v_call: TRBV2
clone_size: many
d_call: TRBD1
j_call: TRBJ1-3

cdr3_nt: TGTGCCAGCAGCTTACCAAGCGGGGGGGACGAGCAGTACTTC
cdr3_aa: CASSLPSGGDEQYF
v_call: TRBV7-2
clone_size: many
d_call: TRBD2
j_call: TRBJ2-7

cdr3_nt: TGTGCCAGCAGTTTATACCATAACTATGGCTACACCTTC
cdr3_aa: CASSLYHNYGYTF
v_call: TRBV12-3/TRBV12-4
clone_size: many
d_call: -
j_call: TRBJ1-2

cdr3_nt: TGTGCCAGCGCCCGGACAGGGGATGTTGGCTACACCTTC
cdr3_aa: CASARTGDVGYTF
v_call: TRBV6-1
clone_size: many
d_call: TRBD1
j_call: TRBJ1-2

cdr3_nt: TGTGCCAGCAGCCCCCCCGGCAGGGCGGGCCAAGAGACCCAGTACTTC
cdr3_aa: CASSPPGRAGQETQYF
v_call: TRBV7-2
clone_size: many
d_call: -
j_call: TRBJ2-5

cdr3_nt: TGTGCCAGCAGTGAAGGGACCGTCTACGAGCAGTACTTC
cdr3_aa: CASSEGTVYEQYF
v_call: TRBV6-1
clone_size: many
d_call: -
j_call: TRBJ2-7

cdr3_nt: TGTGCCAGCAGTGAAAACCCGACAGGTTCTCCCTATTCACCCCTCCACTTT
cdr3_aa: CASSENPTGSPYSPLHF
v_call: TRBV25-1
clone_size: many
d_call: -
j_call: TRBJ1-6

cdr3_nt: TGTGCCAGCAGCTTAGAGGGGGACGCATCCTACGAGCAGTACTTC
cdr3_aa: CASSLEGDASYEQYF
v_call: TRBV7-8
clone_size: many
d_call: -
j_call: TRBJ2-7

cdr3_nt: TGTGCCAGCAGCTTAGAAGGAGGGGGCGAGGAGAAGGGTGAAGCTTTCTTT
cdr3_aa: CASSLEGGGEEKGEAFF
v_call: TRBV11-2
clone_size: -
d_call: TRBD1
j_call: TRBJ1-1

cdr3_nt: TGTGCCAGCAGTGACGTAGGGACAGCAAAAGGCTACACCTTC
cdr3_aa: CASSDVGTAKGYTF
v_call: TRBV6-1
clone_size: -
d_call: TRBD1
j_call: TRBJ1-2

cdr3_nt: TGCGCCAGCAGCCCACCGGGACAGGGAGGTTACACTGAAGCTTTCTTT
cdr3_aa: CASSPPGQGGYTEAFF
v_call: TRBV5-1
clone_size: many
d_call: TRBD1
j_call: TRBJ1-1

cdr3_nt: TGTGCCAGCAGCGGGACAGGGGCACGGGAGCAGTACTTC
cdr3_aa: CASSGTGAREQYF
v_call: TRBV6-1
clone_size: -
d_call: TRBD1
j_call: TRBJ2-7

cdr3_nt: TGTGCCAGCAGCCAAGATGGCGGGGGTCGTACTGAAGCTTTCTTT
cdr3_aa: CASSQDGGGRTEAFF
v_call: TRBV4-2
clone_size: -
d_call: -
j_call: TRBJ1-1

cdr3_nt: TGTGCCAGTAGTAAACAGGGGATGAACACTGAAGCTTTCTTT
cdr3_aa: CASSKQGMNTEAFF
v_call: TRBV19
clone_size: -
d_call: TRBD1
j_call: TRBJ1-1

cdr3_nt: TGCGCCAGCAGCTCAATCTCCGGGGTCTATGGCTACACCTTC
cdr3_aa: CASSSISGVYGYTF
v_call: TRBV5-1
clone_size: many
d_call: -
j_call: TRBJ1-2

cdr3_nt: TGTGCCAGCAGTTTTTGGGGGGCGCAGACTGAAGCTTTCTTT
cdr3_aa: CASSFWGAQTEAFF
v_call: TRBV6-5
clone_size: many
d_call: -
j_call: TRBJ1-1